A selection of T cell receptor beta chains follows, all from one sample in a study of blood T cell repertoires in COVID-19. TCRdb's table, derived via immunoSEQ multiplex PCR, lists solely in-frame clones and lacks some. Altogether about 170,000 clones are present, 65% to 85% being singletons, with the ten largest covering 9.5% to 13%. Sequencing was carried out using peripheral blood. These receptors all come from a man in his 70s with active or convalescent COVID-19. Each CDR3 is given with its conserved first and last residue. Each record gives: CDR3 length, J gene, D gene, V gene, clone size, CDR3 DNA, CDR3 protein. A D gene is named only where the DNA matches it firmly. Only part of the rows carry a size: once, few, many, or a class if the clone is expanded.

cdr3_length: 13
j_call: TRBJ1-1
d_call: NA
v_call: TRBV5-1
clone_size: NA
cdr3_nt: TGCGCCAGCAGCGGGCGCAGGGGTTTTGAAGCTTTCTTT
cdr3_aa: CASSGRRGFEAFF

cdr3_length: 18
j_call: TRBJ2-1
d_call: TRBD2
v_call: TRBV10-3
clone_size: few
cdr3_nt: TGTGCCATCAGTGATGCTAGCGGGAGGACTCGCTCCTACAATGAGCAGTTCTTC
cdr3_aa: CAISDASGRTRSYNEQFF

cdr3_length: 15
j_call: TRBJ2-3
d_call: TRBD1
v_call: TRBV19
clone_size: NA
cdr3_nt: TGTGCCAGTAGGCATAGGGGGCTCAGCACAGATACGCAGTATTTT
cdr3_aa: CASRHRGLSTDTQYF

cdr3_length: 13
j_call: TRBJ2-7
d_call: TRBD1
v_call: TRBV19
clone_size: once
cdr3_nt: TGTGCCAGTAGTAGGGGACAGGCCTACGAGCAGTACTTC
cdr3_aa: CASSRGQAYEQYF

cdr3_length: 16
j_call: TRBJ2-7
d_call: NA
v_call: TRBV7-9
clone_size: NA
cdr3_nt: TGTGCCAGCAGCTCCTTAGACAGTGGCGGCTCCTACGAGCAGTACTTC
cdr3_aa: CASSSLDSGGSYEQYF

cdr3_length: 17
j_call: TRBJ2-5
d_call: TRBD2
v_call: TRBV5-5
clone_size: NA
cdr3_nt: TGTGCCAGCAGCCTCCGACTAGCGGGGGGGCAGGGAGAGACCCAGTACTTC
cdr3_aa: CASSLRLAGGQGETQYF

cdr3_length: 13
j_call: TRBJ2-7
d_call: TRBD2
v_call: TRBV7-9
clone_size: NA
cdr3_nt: TGTGCCAGCAGCTTAGCCCGGGGGGGGGAGCAGTACTTC
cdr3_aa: CASSLARGGEQYF

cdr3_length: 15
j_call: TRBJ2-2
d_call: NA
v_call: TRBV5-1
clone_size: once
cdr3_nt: TGCGCCAGCAGCTTGGCGGACAGTAGGACCGGGGAGCTGTTTTTT
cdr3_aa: CASSLADSRTGELFF

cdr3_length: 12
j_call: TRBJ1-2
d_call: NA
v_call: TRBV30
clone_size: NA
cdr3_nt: TGTGCCTGGAGCGGTAATACCTATGGCTACACCTTC
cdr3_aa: CAWSGNTYGYTF

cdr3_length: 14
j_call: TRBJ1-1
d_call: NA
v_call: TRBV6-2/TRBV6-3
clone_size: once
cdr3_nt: TGTGCCAGCAGTTACGCGGCTGTGGCCACTGAAGCTTTCTTT
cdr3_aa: CASSYAAVATEAFF

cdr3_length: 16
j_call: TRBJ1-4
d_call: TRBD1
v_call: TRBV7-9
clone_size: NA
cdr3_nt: TGTGCCGGGGGCAGGGGGCCCGGGGCAACTAATGAAAAACTGTTTTTT
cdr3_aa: CAGGRGPGATNEKLFF

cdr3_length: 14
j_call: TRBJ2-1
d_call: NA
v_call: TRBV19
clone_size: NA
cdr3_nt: TGTGCCAGTAGTTCCCGCGGTAGCTACAATGAGCAGTTCTTC
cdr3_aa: CASSSRGSYNEQFF

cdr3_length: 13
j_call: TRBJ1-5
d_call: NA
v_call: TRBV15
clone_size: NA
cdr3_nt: TGTGCCACCAGCAGAACCACAAATCAGCCCCAGCATTTT
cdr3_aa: CATSRTTNQPQHF

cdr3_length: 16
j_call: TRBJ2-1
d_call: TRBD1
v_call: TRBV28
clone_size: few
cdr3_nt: TGTGCCAGCAGTCCCTCCGGGACAGGGGGGCACAATGAGCAGTTCTTC
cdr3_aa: CASSPSGTGGHNEQFF

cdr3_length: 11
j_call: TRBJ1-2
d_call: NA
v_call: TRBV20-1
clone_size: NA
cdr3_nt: TGCAGTGCTTTTGACAGCTATGGCTACACCTTC
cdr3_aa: CSAFDSYGYTF

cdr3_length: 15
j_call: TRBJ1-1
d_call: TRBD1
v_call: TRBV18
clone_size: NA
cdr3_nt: TGTGCCAGCTCACCCCGGGGACAGGGGAACACTGAAGCTTTCTTT
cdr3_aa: CASSPRGQGNTEAFF

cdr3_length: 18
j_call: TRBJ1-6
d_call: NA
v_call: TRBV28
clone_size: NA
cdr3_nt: TGTGCCAGCAGTTCCTACAGGGTTTTGAGCTCCTATAATTCACCCCTCCACTTT
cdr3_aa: CASSSYRVLSSYNSPLHF

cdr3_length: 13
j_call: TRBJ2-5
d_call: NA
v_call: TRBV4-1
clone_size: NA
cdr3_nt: TGCGCCAGCAGCCAATCCCCCTCAGAGACCCAGTACTTC
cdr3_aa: CASSQSPSETQYF

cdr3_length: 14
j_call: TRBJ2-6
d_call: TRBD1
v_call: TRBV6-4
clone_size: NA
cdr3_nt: TGTGCCAGCTCTACAGGGGCCGGGGCCAACGTCCTGACTTTC
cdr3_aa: CASSTGAGANVLTF

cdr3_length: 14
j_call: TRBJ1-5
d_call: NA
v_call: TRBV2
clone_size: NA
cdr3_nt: TGTGCCAGCAGTGATACGGGGGGGGATCAGCCCCAGCATTTT
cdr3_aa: CASSDTGGDQPQHF

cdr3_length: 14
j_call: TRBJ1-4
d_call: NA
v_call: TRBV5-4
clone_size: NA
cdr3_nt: TGTGCCAGCAGCTTCGGCCAGGGTAATGAAAAACTGTTTTTT
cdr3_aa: CASSFGQGNEKLFF

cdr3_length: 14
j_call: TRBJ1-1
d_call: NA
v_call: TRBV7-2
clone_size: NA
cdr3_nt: TGTGCCAGCAGCGCATCACCCAAGCAGAGGGAAGCTTTCTTT
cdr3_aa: CASSASPKQREAFF

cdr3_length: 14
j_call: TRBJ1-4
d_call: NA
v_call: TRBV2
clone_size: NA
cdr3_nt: TGTGCCAGCAGAGAATGGGGGCGAGGGGAAAAACTGTTTTTT
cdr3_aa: CASREWGRGEKLFF

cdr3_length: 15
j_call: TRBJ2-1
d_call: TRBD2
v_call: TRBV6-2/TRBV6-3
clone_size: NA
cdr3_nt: TGTGCCAGCAGTCCCCGGACTAGCGGGAGCAATGAGCAGTTCTTC
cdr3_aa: CASSPRTSGSNEQFF

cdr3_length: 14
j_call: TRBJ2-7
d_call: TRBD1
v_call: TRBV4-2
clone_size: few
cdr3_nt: TGTGCCAGCAGCCAACCGGGACAGTACCCCGAGCAGTACTTC
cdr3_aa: CASSQPGQYPEQYF

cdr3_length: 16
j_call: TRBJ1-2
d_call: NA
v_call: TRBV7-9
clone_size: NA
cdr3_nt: TGTGCCAGCAGCTTAGCTGGTGCAGGGTCTGACTATGGCTACACCTTC
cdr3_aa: CASSLAGAGSDYGYTF

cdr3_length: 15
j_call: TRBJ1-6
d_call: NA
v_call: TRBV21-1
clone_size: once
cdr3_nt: TGTGCCAGCAGCAAAGAAGGGGGCTCCAAATCACCCCTCCACTTT
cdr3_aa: CASSKEGGSKSPLHF

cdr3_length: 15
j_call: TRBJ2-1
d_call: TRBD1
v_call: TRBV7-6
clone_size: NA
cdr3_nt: TGTGCCAGCAGCTTAAGACAGGGGGGCCCCAATGAGCAGTTCTTC
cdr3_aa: CASSLRQGGPNEQFF

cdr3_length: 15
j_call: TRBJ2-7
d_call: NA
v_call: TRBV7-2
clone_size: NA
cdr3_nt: TGTGCCAGCAGCTTAGCTGGTACAGTCTCCTACGAGCAGTACTTC
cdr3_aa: CASSLAGTVSYEQYF

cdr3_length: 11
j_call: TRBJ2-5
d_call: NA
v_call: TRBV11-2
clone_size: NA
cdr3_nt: TGTGCCAGCAGCCGGACCGAGGGCCAGTACTTC
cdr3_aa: CASSRTEGQYF

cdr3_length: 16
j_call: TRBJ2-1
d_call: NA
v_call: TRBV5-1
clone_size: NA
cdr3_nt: TGCGCCAGCAGCTTGGAGGGGGTCTGGTCCTACAATGAGCAGTTCTTC
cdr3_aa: CASSLEGVWSYNEQFF

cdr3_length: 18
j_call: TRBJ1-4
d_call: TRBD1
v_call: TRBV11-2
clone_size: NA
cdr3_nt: TGTGCCAGCAGCTCCGGGACAGGGGGCTCAGCAACTAATGAAAAACTGTTTTTT
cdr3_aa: CASSSGTGGSATNEKLFF

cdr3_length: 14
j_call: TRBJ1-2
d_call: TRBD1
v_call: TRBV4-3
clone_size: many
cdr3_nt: TGCGCCAGCAGCCATAGACAGGGAGGCTATGGCTACACCTTC
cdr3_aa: CASSHRQGGYGYTF

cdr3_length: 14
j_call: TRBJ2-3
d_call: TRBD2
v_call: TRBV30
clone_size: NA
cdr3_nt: TGTGCCTCACGGGCTAGCGGGGCCACAGATACGCAGTATTTT
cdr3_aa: CASRASGATDTQYF

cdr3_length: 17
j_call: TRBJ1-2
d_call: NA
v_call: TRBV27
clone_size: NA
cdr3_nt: TGTGCCAGCAGTATCAGCCTAGCGGGGCGACTTAACTATGGCTACACCTTC
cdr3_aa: CASSISLAGRLNYGYTF

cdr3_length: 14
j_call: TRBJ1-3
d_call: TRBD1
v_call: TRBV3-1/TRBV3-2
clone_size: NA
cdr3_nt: TGTGCCAGCAGCCCACGACAGGGACGGAACACCATATATTTT
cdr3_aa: CASSPRQGRNTIYF

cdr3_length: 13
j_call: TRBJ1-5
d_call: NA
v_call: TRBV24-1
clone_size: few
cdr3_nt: TGTGCCACCAGTGAGTCCGGGAATCAGCCCCAGCATTTT
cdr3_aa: CATSESGNQPQHF

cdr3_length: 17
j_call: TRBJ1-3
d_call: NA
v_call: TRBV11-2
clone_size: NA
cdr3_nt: TGTGCCAGCAGCGCGCCCCCTACAGGGATGACAGGAAACACCATATATTTT
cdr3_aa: CASSAPPTGMTGNTIYF

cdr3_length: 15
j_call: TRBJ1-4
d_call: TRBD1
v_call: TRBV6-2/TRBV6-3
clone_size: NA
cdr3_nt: TGTGCCAGCAGTTACTCGTGGACAGGGGATGAAAAACTGTTTTTT
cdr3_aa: CASSYSWTGDEKLFF